The text below deals with one TCR beta chain. This sample was included in a study of Graves' ophthalmopathy and Graves' hyperthyroidism. Diagnosis was based on clinical symptoms, serum thyroxine, TRAb, thyroid ultrasound and orbital computed tomography. Amplification of TCR beta CDR3 regions used RNA transcripts. RT-PCR in the first round used HTBI primers; a second-round multiplex PCR followed. TCRdb called the multiplex PCR reads again in MiXCR, with one record for every CDR3 protein. The table records around 1.1 million distinct CDR3 sequences, 35% to 40% of them present only once. The TCR comes from an adult man with Graves' hyperthyroidism. Sample: peripheral blood or thyroid tissue (not recorded which).

CDR3 amino acids: CATSGGQGTTGETQYF. DNA of the CDR3: TGTGCCACCAGCGGGGGGCAGGGGACCACCGGGGAGACCCAGTACTTC. The gene calls are TRBV15 and TRBJ2-7, with D perhaps being TRBD1 or TRBD2 (6 bases each). Gene TRBJ2-5 matches the end of the DNA better, so the J call may be wrong. CDR3 length: 16 residues. In germline, CDR1 is LNHNV, CDR2 YYDKDF (reference sequence).